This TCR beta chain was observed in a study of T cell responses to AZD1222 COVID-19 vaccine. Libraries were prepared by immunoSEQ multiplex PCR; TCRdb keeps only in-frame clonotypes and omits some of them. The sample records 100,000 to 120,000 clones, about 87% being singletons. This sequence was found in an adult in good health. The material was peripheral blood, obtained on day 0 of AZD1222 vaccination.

The CDR3 region has the DNA TGTGCCACCAGCAGTCTGATGGGCCTGGGGACTGAAGCTTTCTTT. This sequence encodes CATSSLMGLGTEAFF. The gene calls are TRBV15 and TRBJ1-1; D is undetermined. This CDR3 is 15 amino acids long. Trimming pared 3 bases from V and 5 bases from J, leaving 16 bases between. Germline V CDR1 and CDR2: LNHNV, YYDKDF (reference sequence).